Shown below are 9 T cell receptor beta chains from a single sample sequenced in a study of blood T cells in healthy people across ages. Through a sample-barcoded 5' primer and a J-beta primer mix, a second PCR was run for roughly 7 to 11 cycles. From the 5' RACE reads, TCRdb called clonotypes with MiXCR, one entry per CDR3 protein. The repertoire includes hundreds of thousands of distinct CDR3 sequences, 58% of them detected once, and approximately 23% sits in the top ten. The sample consisted of blood. Source of these receptors: a man in his thirties or forties in good health.

Only a few counts were recorded for this clonotype. The CDR3, as DNA: TGTGCCAGCAGCCACACAGGTATCACAGATACGCAGTATTTT. Residues: CASSHTGITDTQYF. The gene calls are TRBV7-9 and TRBJ2-3; D perhaps matches TRBD1 (5 bases). In germline, CDR1 is SEHNR, CDR2 FQNEAQ (reference sequence). The CDR3 has 14 amino acids. Trimming shortened V by 5 bases and J by 2 bases, and 11 bases separated the two germline ends.

There are a few counts of this clonotype. The CDR3 DNA follows: TGCAGTGCTAGCGTTCGGGACAGGGGATATGGCTACACCTTC. Protein: CSASVRDRGYGYTF. The chain joins TRBV20-1 to TRBJ1-2; 10 positions match TRBD1. CDR1 and CDR2 (germline): DFQATT, SNEGSKA (reference sequence). The CDR3 contains 14 residues. V lost 3 bases to trimming and J lost 5 bases; unmatched junction nucleotides: 6.

This chain joins TRBV20-1 and TRBJ2-7; D might be TRBD1 or TRBD2, each matching 5 bases. The CDR3 has 14 amino acids. V was trimmed by 3 bases and J by 3 bases, leaving 15 bases between them. The germline CDR1 and CDR2 sequences are DFQATT and SNEGSKA (reference sequence). CDR3 loop: CSASGGRNNYEQYF. The CDR3 DNA reads TGCAGTGCTAGTGGGGGAAGGAACAACTACGAGCAGTACTTC.

This rearrangement joins TRBV10-3 to TRBJ1-2; 11 positions agree with TRBD1. After removal of 11 bases from V and 5 bases from J, the junction contained 4 bases not matched to a gene. The CDR3 loop spans 12 amino acids. Germline values: CDR1 ENHRY, CDR2 SYGVKD. CDR3 region: CALGQGAYGYTF. The CDR3 bases are TGTGCCCTCGGACAGGGGGCATATGGCTACACCTTC.

This chain's CDR3 is CASSQDRAMRRPDNEQFF. The CDR3 coding sequence is TGTGCCAGCAGCCAAGATCGGGCTATGCGTCGCCCTGACAATGAGCAGTTCTTC. V usage is TRBV3-1 and J usage is TRBJ2-1, with D unclear. The V end was cut by 0 bases, the J end by 5 bases, with 20 bases between. The CDR3 runs 18 residues. Germline loops: CDR1 LGHDT, CDR2 YNNKEL (reference sequence).

This chain joins TRBV9 and TRBJ2-2; TRBD1 matches at 8 bases. The CDR3 consists of 16 residues. The J segment lost 5 bases and the V segment lost 2 bases, leaving 8 bases of the junction unmatched. Germline loops: CDR1 SGDLS, CDR2 YYNGEE. CDR3 sequence reads: CASSVLGQGWTGELFF. The CDR3 nucleotides read TGTGCCAGCAGCGTCCTTGGACAGGGATGGACCGGGGAGCTGTTTTTT.

This clonotype was seen only once. J is TRBJ1-2 and V is TRBV2, with no clear D. V lost 1 base to trimming and J lost 8 bases, with 14 bases between them. The CDR3 is 14 residues long. CDR1 and CDR2 (germline): SNHLY, FYNNEI. CDR3: CASSEVISVGGYTF. For the CDR3, the DNA is TGTGCCAGCAGTGAAGTAATATCAGTTGGAGGCTACACCTTC.

The gene calls are TRBV7-2 and TRBJ2-2; tentative D call: TRBD2 (5 bases). This CDR3 region has 17 residues. Trimming removed 5 bases at V and 3 bases at J, with 19 bases between. Germline V CDR1 and CDR2: SGHTA, FQGNSA. CDR3 in amino acids: CASSINSPADYTGELFF. The CDR3 DNA reads as TGTGCCAGCAGCATAAACTCGCCAGCGGATTACACCGGGGAGCTGTTTTTT.

This clonotype was observed a few times. V gene TRBV12-3 or TRBV12-4 combines with J gene TRBJ2-7, with 9 bases lining up with TRBD1. This CDR3 is built from 14 residues. Losses at the gene ends were 5 bases for V and 6 bases for J; bases not matched to a gene: 8. Here the CDR3 DNA reads TGTGCCAGCAGTCCCGGGACAGGGTCACTCGAGCAGTACTTC. This gives the protein CASSPGTGSLEQYF.